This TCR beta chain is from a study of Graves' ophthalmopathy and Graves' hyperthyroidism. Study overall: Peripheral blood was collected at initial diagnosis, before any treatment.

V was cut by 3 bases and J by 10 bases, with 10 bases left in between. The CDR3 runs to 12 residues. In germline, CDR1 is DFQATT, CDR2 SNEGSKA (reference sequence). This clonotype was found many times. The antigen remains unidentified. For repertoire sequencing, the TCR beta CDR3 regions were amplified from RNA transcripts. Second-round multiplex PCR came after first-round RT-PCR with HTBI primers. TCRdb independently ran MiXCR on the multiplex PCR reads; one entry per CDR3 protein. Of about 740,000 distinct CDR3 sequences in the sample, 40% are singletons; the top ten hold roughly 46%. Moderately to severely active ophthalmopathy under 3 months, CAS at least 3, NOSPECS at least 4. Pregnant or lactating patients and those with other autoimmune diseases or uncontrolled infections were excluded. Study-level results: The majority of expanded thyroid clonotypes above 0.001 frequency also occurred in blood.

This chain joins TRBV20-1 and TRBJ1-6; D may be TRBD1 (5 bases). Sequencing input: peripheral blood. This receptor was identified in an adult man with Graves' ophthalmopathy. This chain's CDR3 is CSARSRDSPLHF. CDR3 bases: TGCAGTGCTAGGTCCAGGGACTCACCCCTCCACTTT.